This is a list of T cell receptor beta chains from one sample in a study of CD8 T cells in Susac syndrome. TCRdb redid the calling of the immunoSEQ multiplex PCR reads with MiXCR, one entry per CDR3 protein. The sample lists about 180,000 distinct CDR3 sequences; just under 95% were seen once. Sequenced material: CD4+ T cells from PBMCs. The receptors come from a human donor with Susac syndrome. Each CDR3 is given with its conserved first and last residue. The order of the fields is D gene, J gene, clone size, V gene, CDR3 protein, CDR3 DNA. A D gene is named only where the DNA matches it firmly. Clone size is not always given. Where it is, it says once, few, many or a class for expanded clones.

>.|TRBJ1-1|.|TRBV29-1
CSVHPTGSGTEAFF
TGCAGCGTCCATCCTACAGGGTCGGGGACTGAAGCTTTCTTT
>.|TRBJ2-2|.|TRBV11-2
CASRDSRRPGELFF
TGTGCCAGCAGGGACAGCCGGCGCCCCGGGGAGCTGTTTTTT
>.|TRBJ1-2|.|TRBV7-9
CASSLVSGIAGYTF
TGTGCCAGCAGCTTAGTATCTGGGATCGCTGGCTACACCTTC
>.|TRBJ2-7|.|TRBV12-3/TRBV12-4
CASSLRADLSEQYF
TGTGCCAGCAGTTTACGGGCAGACCTTTCCGAGCAGTACTTC
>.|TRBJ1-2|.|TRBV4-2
CASSQSDSLYGYTF
TGTGCCAGCAGCCAATCAGACAGTCTCTATGGCTACACCTTC
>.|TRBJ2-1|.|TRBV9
CASSVTWGNEQFF
TGTGCCAGCAGCGTAACTTGGGGCAATGAGCAGTTCTTC
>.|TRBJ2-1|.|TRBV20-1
CSARTGHPYNEQFF
TGCAGTGCTAGGACGGGACACCCCTACAATGAGCAGTTCTTC
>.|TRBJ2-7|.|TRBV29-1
CSAGSGSYEQYF
TGCAGCGCTGGTTCAGGTTCCTACGAGCAGTACTTC
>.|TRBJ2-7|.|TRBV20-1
CSAWSSSYEQYF
TGCAGTGCCTGGTCAAGCTCCTACGAGCAGTACTTC
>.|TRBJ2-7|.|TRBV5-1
CASSPDGQTYEQYF
TGCGCCAGCAGCCCCGACGGACAGACCTACGAGCAGTACTTC
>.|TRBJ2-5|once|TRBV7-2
CASSLGVSETQYF
TGTGCCAGCAGCTTAGGAGTCAGCGAGACCCAGTACTTC
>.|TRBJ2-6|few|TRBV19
CASRVSGANVLTF
TGTGCCAGTCGCGTCTCTGGGGCCAACGTCCTGACTTTC
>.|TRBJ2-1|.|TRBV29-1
CSVEEGRGSSYNEQFF
TGCAGCGTTGAAGAGGGTCGGGGGAGCTCCTACAATGAGCAGTTCTTC
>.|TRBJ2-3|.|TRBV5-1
CASSHDSHTDTQYF
TGCGCCAGCAGCCACGACAGCCACACAGATACGCAGTATTTT
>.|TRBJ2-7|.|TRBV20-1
CSAGLSSYEQYF
TGCAGTGCTGGGCTCAGTAGCTACGAGCAGTACTTC
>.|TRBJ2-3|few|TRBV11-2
CASSPGLGTDTQYF
TGTGCCAGCAGCCCCGGCCTCGGCACAGATACGCAGTATTTT
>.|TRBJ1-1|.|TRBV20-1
CSAGPRGQETEAFF
TGCAGTGCTGGCCCCCGGGGCCAGGAGACTGAAGCTTTCTTT
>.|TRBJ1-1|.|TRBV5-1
CASSLGGQANTEAFF
TGCGCCAGCAGCTTGGGGGGGCAGGCGAACACTGAAGCTTTCTTT
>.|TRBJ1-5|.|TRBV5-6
CASSLDRASSQHF
TGTGCCAGCAGCTTGGACAGGGCTTCTTCCCAGCATTTT
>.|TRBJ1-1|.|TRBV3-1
CASSQGDISAFF
TGTGCCAGCAGCCAAGGGGACATTTCAGCTTTCTTT
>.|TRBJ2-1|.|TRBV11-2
CASSLGGESMYNEQFF
TGTGCCAGCAGCTTAGGCGGGGAATCGATGTACAATGAGCAGTTCTTC
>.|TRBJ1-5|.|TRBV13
CASSTSGGNQPQHF
TGTGCCAGCAGTACGTCCGGCGGCAATCAGCCCCAGCATTTT
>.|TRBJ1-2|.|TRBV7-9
CASSSGRTVPNYGYTF
TGTGCCAGCAGCTCCGGTCGGACGGTTCCTAACTATGGCTACACCTTC
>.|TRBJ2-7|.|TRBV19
CASTQDGESYEQYF
TGTGCCAGTACCCAAGACGGGGAGTCCTACGAGCAGTACTTC
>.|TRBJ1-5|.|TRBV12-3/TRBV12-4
CASSIRGRNQPQHF
TGTGCCAGCAGTATCAGGGGACGCAATCAGCCCCAGCATTTT
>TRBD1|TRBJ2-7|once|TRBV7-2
CASTAWTGSSEQYF
TGTGCCAGCACCGCCTGGACAGGGTCCTCCGAGCAGTACTTC
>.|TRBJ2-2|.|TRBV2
CASYDPRGELFF
TGTGCCAGCTACGATCCGAGGGGGGAGCTGTTTTTT
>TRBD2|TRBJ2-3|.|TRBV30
CAQVDIGRSQYF
TGTGCCCAGGTTGACATCGGGAGGTCACAGTATTTT
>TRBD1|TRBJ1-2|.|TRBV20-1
CSATPGQELPNYGYTF
TGCAGTGCTACTCCGGGACAGGAACTCCCTAACTATGGCTACACCTTC
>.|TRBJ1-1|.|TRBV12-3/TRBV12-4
CASSHRKGGYEAFF
TGTGCCAGCAGTCACAGAAAAGGGGGTTATGAAGCTTTCTTT
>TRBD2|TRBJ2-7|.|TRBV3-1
CASSPGLAGGYGQYF
TGTGCCAGCAGCCCGGGACTAGCGGGGGGCTACGGGCAGTACTTC
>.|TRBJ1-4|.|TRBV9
CASSVAISTQGQTEKLFF
TGTGCCAGCAGCGTAGCCATCTCGACTCAGGGGCAGACTGAAAAACTGTTTTTT
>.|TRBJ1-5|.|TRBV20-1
CSARPGGTNQPQHF
TGCAGTGCTCGCCCTGGGGGGACCAATCAGCCCCAGCATTTT
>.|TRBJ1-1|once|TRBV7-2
CASSSSREANTEAFF
TGTGCCAGCAGCTCTTCGAGGGAGGCGAACACTGAAGCTTTCTTT
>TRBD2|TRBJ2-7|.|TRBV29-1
CSAFGTSGTTYEQYF
TGCAGCGCTTTTGGGACTAGCGGGACGACCTACGAGCAGTACTTC
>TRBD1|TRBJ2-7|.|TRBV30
CAWSRDRGSYEQYF
TGTGCCTGGTCCCGGGACAGAGGCTCCTACGAGCAGTACTTC
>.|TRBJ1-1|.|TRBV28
CASSLPANTEAFF
TGTGCCAGCAGTTTGCCGGCGAACACTGAAGCTTTCTTT
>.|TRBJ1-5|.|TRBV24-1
CATSDRGDQPQHF
TGTGCCACCAGTGACAGGGGAGATCAGCCCCAGCATTTT
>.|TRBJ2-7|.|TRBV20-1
CSATRGHEQYF
TGCAGTGCTACCCGGGGCCACGAGCAGTACTTC
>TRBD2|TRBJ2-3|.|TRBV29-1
CSVRTSGDTQYF
TGCAGCGTTAGAACTAGCGGGGACACGCAGTATTTT
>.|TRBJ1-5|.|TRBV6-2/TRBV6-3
CASSYSWGRQPQHF
TGTGCCAGCAGTTACTCATGGGGGCGTCAGCCCCAGCATTTT
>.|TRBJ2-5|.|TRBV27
CASRRRGLGQETQYF
TGTGCCAGCAGGCGGCGGGGGCTGGGGCAAGAGACCCAGTACTTC
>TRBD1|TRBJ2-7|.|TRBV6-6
CASRLTRDRFYEQYF
TGTGCCAGCAGACTCACCCGGGACAGATTCTACGAGCAGTACTTC
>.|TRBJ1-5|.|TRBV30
CAWNQGPLTYSNQPQHF
TGTGCCTGGAACCAGGGCCCTCTAACTTATAGCAATCAGCCCCAGCATTTT